What follows are 31 T cell receptor beta chains derived from one specimen sequenced in a study of regulatory dendritic cells for organ transplantation. Their specific antigens are unknown. Sequencing was performed with immunoSEQ multiplex PCR; in TCRdb, only in-frame clones are kept and a portion is missing. The profile shows approximately 11,000 clones, around nine tenths of them singletons. Sorted T cells were CFSE-labeled and cultured four to five days with allogeneic regulatory or mature dendritic cells at 1:10. Sequenced material: naive CD8+ T cells from blood cultured with dendritic cells. Specified subset: CD45RA+ naive T cells. Every receptor here comes from a human donor in good health.

This chain links TRBV12-5 with TRBJ2-5; D call uncertain. The germline V gene has CDR1 LGHNT and CDR2 FRNRAP. The CDR3 length is 17 residues. Trimming removed 2 bases at V and 2 bases at J, with 18 bases between. CDR3 DNA: TGTGCTAGTGGTTTGCTAACCGATCCTGTTGGACAAGAGACCCAGTACTTC. Its protein product is CASGLLTDPVGQETQYF. The full variable domain, in which reference TRBV12-5 and TRBJ2-5 provide the parts outside the CDR3, is DARVTQTPRHKVTEMGQEVTMRCQPILGHNTVFWYRQTMMQGLELLAYFRNRAPLDDSGMPKDRFSAEMPDATLATLKIQPSEPRDSAVYFCASGLLTDPVGQETQYFGPGTRLLVL.

The V and J genes are TRBV27 and TRBJ2-3; possible D gene TRBD2, 5 bases. CDR3 length equals 16 residues. Trimming took 5 bases from V and 2 from J, leaving 17 bases between them. CDR1 is MNHEY, CDR2 SMNVEV, per germline (reference sequence). The CDR3 region has the DNA TGTGCCAGCAGTCTCGGACTTAGTCCAATCACAGATACGCAGTATTTT. Its translation is CASSLGLSPITDTQYF.

This chain connects TRBV7-9 to TRBJ1-2, with D uncertain. V lost 1 base and J 5 bases, leaving 8 bases between the germline ends. This CDR3 is built from 13 residues. Germline CDR1 is SEHNR and CDR2 is FQNEAQ (reference sequence). The CDR3 here is CASSLGASYGYTF. CDR3 nucleotides: TGTGCCAGCAGCTTAGGGGCGTCATATGGCTACACCTTC. The full variable domain, completed using reference TRBV7-9 and TRBJ1-2, is DTGVSQNPRHKITKRGQNVTFRCDPISEHNRLYWYRQTLGQGPEFLTYFQNEAQLEKSRLLSDRFSAERPKGSFSTLEIQRTEQGDSAMYLCASSLGASYGYTFGSGTRLTVV.

This chain connects TRBV30 to TRBJ1-2; no clear D. CDR1 is GTSNPN and CDR2 is SVGIG in the germline V gene (reference sequence). The CDR3 covers 13 residues. Deletions cut 3 bases from V and 10 bases from J, with 18 bases between. CDR3 protein: CAWRRLRERAYTF. Written as DNA, the CDR3 is TGTGCCTGGAGGAGGTTGAGGGAGCGTGCCTACACCTTC.

This sequence joins TRBV7-9 and TRBJ2-1; TRBD1 might be the D (5 bases). This CDR3 comprises 15 residues. V dropped 3 bases and J dropped 4 bases, with 13 bases sitting between them. CDR1 SEHNR and CDR2 FQNEAQ come from the germline V gene (reference sequence). The CDR3 here is CASSFDTGAYNEQFF. CDR3 in DNA: TGTGCCAGCAGCTTTGATACAGGAGCATACAATGAGCAGTTCTTC.

The gene calls are TRBV19 and TRBJ1-1; weak D call: TRBD1 (6 bases). The CDR3 length is 14 residues. V was trimmed by 6 bases and J by 4 bases, leaving 15 bases between them. The V gene's germline CDR1 is LNHDA and CDR2 SQIVND (reference sequence). The CDR3 sequence is CASRRTDLSTEAFF. CDR3 nucleotide sequence: TGTGCCAGTAGGAGGACAGATCTAAGCACTGAAGCTTTCTTT.

This clone was seen a handful of times. V and J are TRBV7-9 and TRBJ1-1; D possibly corresponds to TRBD1 (5 bases). This CDR3 is built from 11 residues. V was shortened by 8 bases and J by 6 bases, with 10 bases between the two germline ends. Germline V gives CDR1 SEHNR, CDR2 FQNEAQ (reference sequence). CDR3 in DNA: TGTGCCAGCGGGGGAAACGCTGAAGCTTTCTTT. This gives the protein CASGGNAEAFF.

The chain's CDR3 is CASSLLTGPGDTDTQYF. The CDR3 DNA reads as TGTGCCAGCAGTTTATTAACCGGGCCGGGTGACACAGATACGCAGTATTTT. V is TRBV28 and J is TRBJ2-3; D gene ambiguous. There are 17 residues in the CDR3. Per germline, CDR1 MDHEN and CDR2 SYDVKM. The ends were cut back, 1 base at V and 2 bases at J, with 16 bases in the middle.

In this sample, this clone turned up a few times. The rearrangement links TRBV30 to TRBJ1-2, with 7 bases matching TRBD1. V shed 2 bases and J 6 bases; nucleotides not matched to a gene: 12. Germline V lookup: CDR1 GTSNPN, CDR2 SVGIG (reference sequence). There are 15 residues in the CDR3. The CDR3 protein is CAWSSWSTGDHGYTF. The CDR3 DNA sequence: TGTGCCTGGAGTTCCTGGTCTACAGGGGATCATGGCTACACCTTC.

The chain is built from TRBV19 and TRBJ2-1; the D is unclear. V gave up 7 bases and J gave up 0 bases, with 16 bases separating them. The CDR3 is made up of 16 amino acids. Germline values: CDR1 LNHDA, CDR2 SQIVND (reference sequence). As DNA, the CDR3 is TGTGCCAGTACCCCCTTCAATCCGAGCTCCTACAATGAGCAGTTCTTC. Its translation is CASTPFNPSSYNEQFF.

The gene calls are TRBV25-1 and TRBJ2-5, with a tentative D call TRBD1 (5 bases). This CDR3 has 11 residues. V lost 3 bases, J lost 10 bases, and 9 bases lay in between. CDR1 MGHDK and CDR2 SYGVNS come from the germline V gene. The CDR3 region is CASSEDIVQYF. The CDR3 bases are TGTGCCAGCAGTGAGGACATTGTCCAGTACTTC.

This chain joins TRBV9 and TRBJ2-3, with D maybe TRBD2 (5 bases). Trimming stripped 0 bases from V and 2 bases from J, with 10 bases between. There are 15 residues in the CDR3. Germline lookup yields CDR1 SGDLS and CDR2 YYNGEE. CDR3 nucleotides: TGTGCCAGCAGCGTAGATGGAGGAACCACAGATACGCAGTATTTT. Encoded protein: CASSVDGGTTDTQYF.

CDR3 protein: CASSLGSGEGTEAFF. For the CDR3, the DNA is TGCGCCAGCAGCTTGGGGTCAGGGGAGGGCACTGAAGCTTTCTTT. The gene calls are TRBV5-1 and TRBJ1-1, with TRBD1 as a possible D gene (6 bases). V lost 0 bases, J lost 4 bases, and 13 bases lay in between. The CDR3 totals 15 residues. Germline V gives CDR1 SGHRS, CDR2 YFSETQ. The full variable domain, its missing parts supplied by reference TRBV5-1 and TRBJ1-1, is KAGVTQTPRYLIKTRGQQVTLSCSPISGHRSVSWYQQTPGQGLQFLFEYFSETQRNKGNFPGRFSGRQFSNSRSEMNVSTLELGDSALYLCASSLGSGEGTEAFFGQGTRLTVV.

The rearrangement links TRBV15 to TRBJ1-5; D perhaps matches TRBD1 (6 bases). The CDR3 spans 15 residues. V was shortened by 2 bases and J by 7 bases, with 15 bases between the two germline ends. Germline V gives CDR1 LNHNV, CDR2 YYDKDF (reference sequence). The CDR3 nucleotides are TGTGCCACCAGCAGAATACGGGGGGCGGAACAGCCCCAGCATTTT. Translation: CATSRIRGAEQPQHF. The variable domain in full, completed from reference TRBV15 and TRBJ1-5, reads DAMVIQNPRYQVTQFGKPVTLSCSQTLNHNVMYWYQQKSSQAPKLLFHYYDKDFNNEADTPDNFQSRRPNTSFCFLDIRSPGLGDTAMYLCATSRIRGAEQPQHFGDGTRLSIL.

This chain uses TRBV7-2 with TRBJ2-5; perhaps TRBD2 as D (6 bases). The CDR3 sequence is 15 residues long. Trimming pared 2 bases from V and 2 bases from J, leaving 12 bases between. The V gene's germline CDR1 is SGHTA and CDR2 FQGNSA. CDR3 residues: CASSLYYLAQETQYF. CDR3 nucleotide sequence: TGTGCCAGCAGCTTATATTACCTAGCGCAAGAGACCCAGTACTTC.

The chain links TRBV7-9 to TRBJ2-7; D is perhaps TRBD1 (6 bases). This CDR3 has 13 amino acids. V was shortened by 2 bases and J by 3 bases, with 8 bases between the two germline ends. In germline, CDR1 is SEHNR, CDR2 FQNEAQ (reference sequence). The CDR3 DNA reads TGTGCCAGCAGCTTAAGGGGGAGCTACGAGCAGTACTTC. Translated: CASSLRGSYEQYF.

The genes are TRBV23-1 and TRBJ2-7, with 10 bases fitting TRBD1. TRBV23-1 is known as an ORF, though its function is uncertain. The CDR3 is 13 amino acids. Trimming removed 11 bases from V and 3 bases from J; junction bases left unmatched: 7. The CDR3 is CAPGQGENYEQYF. The DNA for the CDR3 is TGCGCCCCTGGACAGGGGGAGAACTACGAGCAGTACTTC.

J is TRBJ1-1 and V is TRBV7-9; D gene ambiguous. This CDR3 is built from 12 residues. V lost 8 bases and J 8 bases, leaving 15 bases between the germline ends. Germline CDR1 SEHNR, CDR2 FQNEAQ (reference sequence). The chain's CDR3 is CASESREVEAFF. In DNA, the CDR3 is TGTGCCAGCGAATCTCGAGAGGTGGAAGCTTTCTTT.

This chain links TRBV9 with TRBJ2-1; unclear D gene. Germline V lookup: CDR1 SGDLS, CDR2 YYNGEE. The V end lost 2 bases, the J end lost 5 bases, and 2 bases lay between the germline ends. The CDR3 spans 11 residues. CDR3 region: CASSVNNEQFF. CDR3 DNA sequence: TGTGCCAGCAGCGTCAACAATGAGCAGTTCTTC.

The rearrangement links TRBV27 to TRBJ2-1, with 7 bases aligning to TRBD2. The ends lost 2 bases at V and 0 bases at J; junction bases unmatched: 10. The CDR3 runs to 18 residues. Germline CDR1 is MNHEY and CDR2 is SMNVEV (reference sequence). The CDR3 is CASSLRFARGSSYNEQFF. CDR3 DNA: TGTGCCAGCAGTTTAAGATTTGCGCGGGGGTCCTCCTACAATGAGCAGTTCTTC.

The DNA for the CDR3 is TGCGCCAGCAGCCAAGTGGGCGGGGGGCAAAATGAGCAGTTCTTC. Amino acids: CASSQVGGGQNEQFF. The rearrangement joins TRBV4-3 to TRBJ2-1; 8 nucleotides agree with TRBD2. This CDR3 is 15 amino acids long. The J segment lost 7 bases and the V segment lost 1 base, leaving 6 bases of the junction unmatched. Germline CDR1 reads LGHNA; CDR2 reads YSLEER.

The chain is built from TRBV5-1 and TRBJ2-7; 9 positions match TRBD1. This CDR3 spans 14 amino acids. Unmatched junction bases numbered 1, after V lost 0 bases and J lost 3 bases. In germline, CDR1 is SGHRS, CDR2 YFSETQ. This CDR3 is CASSLGGQGYEQYF. The CDR3 DNA follows: TGCGCCAGCAGCTTGGGGGGACAGGGCTACGAGCAGTACTTC.

The genes are TRBV7-8 and TRBJ1-3, with unresolved D. V was shortened by 2 bases and J by 0 bases, with 5 bases between the two germline ends. CDR1 and CDR2 from the germline V gene are SGHVS and FQNEAQ. The CDR3 is 14 amino acids. CDR3 region: CASSLLFSGNTIYF. The CDR3 DNA follows: TGTGCCAGCAGCTTACTGTTCTCTGGAAACACCATATATTTT. Full variable domain (rest looked up from reference TRBV7-8 and TRBJ1-3): GAGVSQSPRYKVAKRGQDVALRCDPISGHVSLFWYQQALGQGPEFLTYFQNEAQLDKSGLPSDRFFAERPEGSVSTLKIQRTQQEDSAVYLCASSLLFSGNTIYFGEGSWLTVV.

As to this clone: Other nucleotide sequences in the sample specify the same CDR3. The chain links TRBV28 to TRBJ2-7; 9 bases align to TRBD1. This CDR3 spans 14 amino acids. Unmatched junction bases numbered 5, after V lost 6 bases and J lost 2 bases. Germline V CDR1 and CDR2: MDHEN, SYDVKM. In DNA, the CDR3 is TGTGCCAGCAGCCCGGGACAGGGTGCCTACGAGCAGTACTTC. This codes for CASSPGQGAYEQYF.

The chain recombines TRBV19 with TRBJ2-7; 9 nucleotides line up with TRBD1. Germline CDR1 is LNHDA and CDR2 is SQIVND (reference sequence). J lost 2 bases, V lost 7 bases, and 6 bases had no gene match. The length of the CDR3 is 14 residues. The CDR3 DNA sequence: TGTGCCAGTACCTCCGGGACAGGGACCTACGAGCAGTACTTC. Its translation is CASTSGTGTYEQYF.

The chain carries TRBV19 and TRBJ2-3; 12 bases align to TRBD2. V dropped 5 bases and J dropped 2; count of bases not matched to a gene: 8. Germline-derived CDR1 and CDR2 are LNHDA and SQIVND (reference sequence). CDR3 length: 17 residues. The CDR3 bases are TGTGCCAGTAGTTATAGACTAGCGGGGGAACTCACAGATACGCAGTATTTT. It specifies CASSYRLAGELTDTQYF.

V gene TRBV7-3 combines with J gene TRBJ1-1; D uncertain. CDR3 length equals 17 residues. The germline V gene has CDR1 SGHTA and CDR2 FQGTGA. The V and J ends lost 4 bases and 1 base respectively, with 19 bases between them. The CDR3 spells CASSSGGRVSRNTEAFF. DNA for the CDR3: TGTGCCAGCAGCTCGGGTGGTAGGGTTTCGCGGAACACTGAAGCTTTCTTT.

This rearrangement joins TRBV9 to TRBJ1-1; D uncertain. Germline-derived CDR1 and CDR2 are SGDLS and YYNGEE. The CDR3 totals 15 residues. Trimming stripped 4 bases from V and 4 bases from J, with 17 bases between. CDR3 bases: TGTGCCAGCAGCTATCGAGAGGTCGGTAGCACTGAAGCTTTCTTT. Translated, it gives CASSYREVGSTEAFF. Complete variable domain (other parts from reference TRBV9 and TRBJ1-1): DSGVTQTPKHLITATGQRVTLRCSPRSGDLSVYWYQQSLDQGLQFLIQYYNGEERAKGNILERFSAQQFPDLHSELNLSSLELGDSALYFCASSYREVGSTEAFFGQGTRLTVV.

The chain combines TRBV4-1 with TRBJ1-4; D is unclear. Germline CDR1 MGHRA, CDR2 YSYEKL. Between the trimmed V and J ends, which lost 4 bases and 8 bases, there was a span of 14 bases. This CDR3 contains 14 residues. Written as DNA, the CDR3 is TGCGCCAGCAGCCTAGGGTCGTTCCCGGAAAAACTGTTTTTT. Encoded protein: CASSLGSFPEKLFF.

This chain connects TRBV28 to TRBJ2-2; 9 nucleotides line up with TRBD2. CDR3 length equals 16 residues. V trimming: 6 bases; J trimming: 8 bases; junction bases outside the gene matches: 13. The germline gives CDR1 MDHEN, CDR2 SYDVKM. In nucleotides, the CDR3 is TGTGCCAGCAGCCTCAGGCGGGAGGGCCTCAGGGGGGAGCTGTTTTTT. Translating it yields CASSLRREGLRGELFF.

V gene TRBV4-3 combines with J gene TRBJ2-7; TRBD2 agrees at 10 bases. The CDR3 has 15 amino acids. Losses at the gene ends were 4 bases for V and 5 bases for J; bases not matched to a gene: 8. In germline, CDR1 is LGHNA, CDR2 YSLEER. Written as DNA, the CDR3 is TGCGCCAGCAGCCGAAGAGCGGGGGGGGCCAACGAGCAGTACTTC. It yields the protein CASSRRAGGANEQYF.